One sample yielded the 7 T cell receptor beta chains listed below, sequenced in a study of technical replicates of blood from a handful of donors. This table comes from immunoSEQ multiplex PCR, and its TCRdb copy is limited to in-frame clones, with some not included. Among tens of thousands of clones listed, approximately 96% were seen once. Sequences were obtained from T cells isolated from PBMCs. The receptors originated from a human donor in good health.

CDR3 sequence reads: CASVDRDVAGNTIYF. DNA for the CDR3: TGTGCCAGCGTTGACAGGGATGTAGCTGGAAACACCATATATTTT. The chain uses TRBV11-2 and TRBJ1-3, with 7 bases aligning to TRBD1. With V trimmed by 8 bases and J by 2 bases, 9 bases remained unmatched. The CDR3 is 15 residues long. Looked up from germline, CDR1 is SGHAT and CDR2 is FQNNGV.

The chain employs TRBV9 and TRBJ2-1, with 8 positions matching TRBD2. Germline V gives CDR1 SGDLS, CDR2 YYNGEE. The ends lost 2 bases at V and 0 bases at J; junction bases unmatched: 1. This CDR3 contains 15 residues. The CDR3 spells CASSVSGTSYNEQFF. For the CDR3, the DNA is TGTGCCAGCAGCGTTAGCGGGACCTCCTACAATGAGCAGTTCTTC.

This rearrangement joins TRBV19 to TRBJ2-1; TRBD1 might be the D (5 bases). The CDR3 has 14 amino acids. The ends were cut back, 9 bases at V and 1 base at J, with 13 bases in the middle. The V gene's germline CDR1 is LNHDA and CDR2 SQIVND (reference sequence). CDR3 protein: CASGDSLSYNEQFF. In nucleotides, the CDR3 is TGTGCCAGCGGTGACAGCCTGTCCTACAATGAGCAGTTCTTC.

CDR3 amino acids: CAAGPPGAGETQYF. The CDR3 region has the DNA TGTGCGGCCGGGCCTCCAGGCGCAGGGGAGACCCAGTACTTC. The chain is built from TRBV6-1 and TRBJ2-5; D is possibly TRBD1 (5 bases). There are 14 residues in the CDR3. The germline CDR1 and CDR2 sequences are MNHNS and SASEGT.

This CDR3 is CASRRFSGGGNEQFF. The CDR3, as DNA: TGTGCCAGCAGGCGATTCTCAGGGGGCGGAAATGAGCAGTTCTTC. V usage is TRBV6-5 and J usage is TRBJ2-1, with 8 nucleotides matching TRBD1. Germline loops: CDR1 MNHEY, CDR2 SVGAGI. CDR3 length: 15 amino acids. With V trimmed by 6 bases and J by 7 bases, 11 bases remained unmatched.

The chain couples TRBV19 to TRBJ1-5; no reliable D call. The CDR3 runs 14 residues. With 3 bases removed from V and 5 bases from J, the gap between germline ends came to 11 bases. Germline CDR1 LNHDA, CDR2 SQIVND (reference sequence). CDR3 in DNA: TGTGCCAGTAGTATTAGCCGGGAGGATCAGCCCCAGCATTTT. This translates into CASSISREDQPQHF.

The chain couples TRBV25-1 to TRBJ2-5; 8 nucleotides agree with TRBD1. Trimming removed 2 bases from V and 3 bases from J; junction bases left unmatched: 5. CDR1 is MGHDK, CDR2 SYGVNS, per germline. CDR3 size: 15 residues. CDR3 amino acids: CASSETGTGKETQYF. The CDR3 DNA is TGTGCCAGCAGTGAAACCGGGACAGGAAAAGAGACCCAGTACTTC.